This TCR beta chain was documented in a study of early T cells in non-severe SARS-CoV-2 infection. Trimming stripped 3 bases from V and 7 bases from J, with 15 bases between. The CDR3 contains 15 residues. The germline CDR1 and CDR2 sequences are LGHNA and YSLEER. One entry per CDR3 protein results from TCRdb running MiXCR on the 5' RACE reads. The sample has 70,000 or so distinct CDR3 sequences, around 9.1% seen once. The clonotype originates from an adult who was a healthcare worker with PCR-confirmed SARS-CoV-2 infection or an uninfected control (not recorded which). Sequenced material: whole blood, taken at baseline. The J gene is TRBJ2-2, the V gene TRBV4-3, with D possibly TRBD2 on 6 matching bases. DNA for the CDR3: TGCGCCAGCAGCCAGGATCAGGGAGGCATCGGGGAGCTGTTTTTT. Its translation: CASSQDQGGIGELFF.